The clone carrying this T cell receptor beta chain is medium-sized by share. Its antigen remains unidentified. The sample originates from a study of T and B cells in COVID-19 patients. TRB was amplified from about 250-500 ng of blood genomic DNA. BIOMED2 TRB-A/B primer pools were used in multiplex TRB PCR. TCRdb re-analysed the multiplex PCR reads in MiXCR, keeping a single row per CDR3 protein. The sample holds about 18,000 distinct CDR3 sequences; 35% to 40% are singletons and the top ten take more than 15%. Study-wide results and limits: Patients with COVID-19 reportedly showed strongly skewed T cell receptor beta variable and joining gene usage. Clonality of TRB repertoires was high in active COVID-19; recovery brought above-healthy diversity and richness. Early severe-case samples and blood from mildly ill patients during symptoms were in short supply. CD4+, regulatory T cell, CD8+ and sorted SARS-CoV-2-responsive or tetramer+ T cells were not yet sequenced.

The CDR3 runs to 15 residues. The V gene's germline CDR1 is MNHNY and CDR2 SVGAGI (reference sequence). Trimming took 5 bases from V and 2 from J, leaving 16 bases between them. The origin of this receptor is a human donor with active COVID-19. Sequenced input: blood. The rearrangement uses TRBV6-6 and TRBJ2-7; D is perhaps TRBD1 (5 bases). This chain's CDR3 is CASSASARAPYEQYV. The CDR3, as DNA: TGTGCCAGCAGTGCCTCCGCCAGGGCCCCCTACGAGCAGTACGTC.